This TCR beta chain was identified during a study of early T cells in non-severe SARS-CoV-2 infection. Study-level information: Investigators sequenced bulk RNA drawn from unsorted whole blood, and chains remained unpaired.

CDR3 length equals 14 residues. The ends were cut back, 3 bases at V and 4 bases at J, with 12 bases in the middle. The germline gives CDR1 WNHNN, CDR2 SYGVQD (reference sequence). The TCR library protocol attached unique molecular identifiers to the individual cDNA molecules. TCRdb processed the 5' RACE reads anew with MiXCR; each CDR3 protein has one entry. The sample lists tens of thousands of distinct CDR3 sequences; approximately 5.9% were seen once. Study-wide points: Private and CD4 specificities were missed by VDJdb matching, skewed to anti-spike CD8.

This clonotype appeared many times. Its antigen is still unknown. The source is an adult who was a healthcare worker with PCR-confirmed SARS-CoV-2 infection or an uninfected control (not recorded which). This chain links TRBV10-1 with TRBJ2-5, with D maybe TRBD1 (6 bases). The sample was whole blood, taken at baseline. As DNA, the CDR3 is TGCGCCAGCAGTGATCCGGGACAATCAGAGACCCAGTACTTC. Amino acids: CASSDPGQSETQYF.